The 7 T cell receptor beta chains in this list originate from one sample, sequenced in a study of shared clonotypes between healthy human individuals. TCRdb's copy holds only in-frame clones and misses some; the assay was immunoSEQ multiplex PCR. Here the sample spans 400,000 to 600,000 clones, almost 80% being singletons. Specimen: PBMCs. These receptors were taken from a woman between 40 and 55 years old in good health. Some clones in this sample may be carry-over from other donors' samples.

The chain uses TRBV4-2 and TRBJ1-2; possible D gene TRBD1, 5 bases. The CDR3 spans 14 residues. In germline, CDR1 is LGHNA, CDR2 YNFKEQ. V gave up 6 bases and J gave up 2 bases, with 13 bases separating them. The CDR3 DNA sequence: TGTGCCAGCAGTGGGGCAGGGAAAAACTATGGCTACACCTTC. Its protein is CASSGAGKNYGYTF.

The chain has TRBV18 and TRBJ2-3; 7 bases agree with TRBD1. CDR1 and CDR2 from the germline V gene are KGHSH and LQKENI. The CDR3 is 15 amino acids. J was trimmed by 0 bases and V by 8 bases; bases with no gene match: 8. CDR3 sequence reads: CASRRTGESTDTQYF. The CDR3 nucleotides are TGTGCCAGCCGAAGGACAGGAGAAAGCACAGATACGCAGTATTTT.

The chain is built from TRBV11-1 and TRBJ2-2; unclear D gene. V gave up 1 base and J gave up 1 base, with 10 bases separating them. Per the germline V gene, CDR1 is SGHAT and CDR2 is FQDESV (reference sequence). The CDR3 totals 16 residues. The CDR3 DNA follows: TGTGCCAGCAGCTTAGTTCTTGGGGAGAACACCGGGGAGCTGTTTTTT. Its protein product is CASSLVLGENTGELFF. The variable domain in full, with the rest retrieved from reference TRBV11-1 and TRBJ2-2, is EAEVAQSPRYKITEKSQAVAFWCDPISGHATLYWYRQILGQGPELLVQFQDESVVDDSQLPKDRFSAERLKGVDSTLKIQPAELGDSAMYLCASSLVLGENTGELFFGEGSRLTVL.

V is TRBV2 and J is TRBJ1-5; possible D gene TRBD1, 5 bases. Germline lookup yields CDR1 SNHLY and CDR2 FYNNEI. The CDR3 sequence is 13 residues long. Trimming left V 3 bases short and J 7 bases short, with 10 bases between. CDR3 nucleotide sequence: TGTGCCAGCAGTGACAGGGTAACACAGCCCCAGCATTTT. Protein product: CASSDRVTQPQHF.

The chain employs TRBV15 and TRBJ2-3; 7 bases fit TRBD1. J was trimmed by 2 bases and V by 1 base; bases with no gene match: 15. The CDR3 contains 19 residues. Germline CDR1 is LNHNV and CDR2 is YYDKDF (reference sequence). This CDR3 reads CATSRVPGQTTKITDTQYF. The CDR3 bases are TGTGCCACCAGCAGAGTTCCGGGACAGACGACCAAAATCACAGATACGCAGTATTTT.

The chain has TRBV9 and TRBJ2-1; 9 bases agree with TRBD2. V lost 0 bases, J lost 6 bases, and 4 bases stayed unmatched. Germline assignment: CDR1 SGDLS and CDR2 YYNGEE. This CDR3 has 15 residues. CDR3 bases: TGTGCCAGCAGCGTAGTAGCGGGAGCGGGCAATGAGCAGTTCTTC. Residues: CASSVVAGAGNEQFF.

Ten or more counts support this clone. The rearrangement uses TRBV18 and TRBJ1-2, with D possibly TRBD1 on 5 matching bases. This CDR3 spans 12 amino acids. Germline CDR1 and CDR2: KGHSH and LQKENI. The germline V and J ends were trimmed by 6 bases and 6 bases, with 11 bases remaining between them. Written as DNA, the CDR3 is TGTGCCAGCTCGCGGGGCAGGGATGGCTACACCTTC. Amino acids: CASSRGRDGYTF.